This T cell receptor (beta chain) comes out of a study of T cell changes during pregnancy in multiple sclerosis. Sequencing used immunoSEQ multiplex PCR; TCRdb keeps in-frame clones, though not all of them. The sample shows approximately 53,000 clones, about 93% of them seen only once. The CDR3 runs to 13 residues. V was cut by 10 bases and J by 7 bases, with 19 bases left in between. The germline CDR1 and CDR2 sequences are SNHLY and FYNNEI. The V call is TRBV2, the J call TRBJ1-1, with D perhaps TRBD1 (6 bases). The sequence derives from a female donor in good health, enrolled as a control in a pregnancy study. The sequences come from CD4+ T cells from peripheral blood mononuclear cells, collected after pregnancy. The CDR3: CATHRDGPFEAFF. CDR3 bases: TGTGCCACCCACAGGGACGGACCGTTTGAAGCTTTCTTT.